This TCR beta chain comes out of a study of T cells expressing NK-cell markers (TCRdb year 2020). Looking at the study overall: In sorted CD3+CD56+NKG2C+, CD3+CD56+NKG2C- and CD3+CD56-NKG2C+ T-cell subsets from about 8 donors, TCR beta-chain repertoires were profiled. Randomly selected healthy volunteers, three men and five women, were used as the eight sequenced donors. Sequencing of the libraries produced 2 x 150 bp reads on Illumina HiSeq 2000/2500, MiSeq or NextSeq. Among the eight sequenced donors, only one was HCMV-seronegative, while the other seven were HCMV-seropositive.

With regard to this clonotype: Its binding antigen is unknown.

To determine HCMV serostatus, a commercial ELISA kit was used to detect HCMV-specific IgG in serum. Ficoll density gradient centrifugation was used to isolate peripheral blood mononuclear cells from blood. General study outcomes and caveats: It remained unclear whether the expanded NKG2C-expressing T cell clones were specific for HCMV antigens. Those dominant clonotypes were again the most abundant among CD3+CD56-NKG2C+ cells in four donors, at about 25-65%. For roughly six donors, the dominant CD3+CD56+NKG2C+ clonotypes were among the top 10 CD8+ clonotypes and accounted for about 1.0-8% of CD8+ T cells.

Instrument used: Illumina HiSeq 2000. TCR beta cDNA libraries were prepared using 5'RACE template switching, which introduced a universal primer site and unique molecular identifiers. Synthesis of cDNA was primed from the TCR beta constant segment and was followed by two consecutive PCR amplification steps. As for how the authors treated the data: MIGEC was used to demultiplex reads and group the reads by UMI, and MiTCR was used to assemble and quantify clonotypes. To exclude erroneous sequences, only TCR cDNA sequences supported by at least two reads were retained. The tcR package was used for downstream repertoire analysis, and clonotypes were matched between fractions using CDR3 nucleotide sequence together with V segment. VDJmatch was used to annotate antigen specificity against VDJdb, with one amino acid substitution allowed in CDR3. Based on TCRdb reprocessing of the reads, there is one entry per CDR3 protein sequence, and DNA is missing. TCRdb's processing, not the authors' own work, is the source of the V and J calls. The table held for this sample gives about 260,000 distinct CDR3 sequences. The ten most abundant clones make up about 4% of the sample.

From the cysteine through the phenylalanine, the CDR3 covers 13 amino acids. The DNA is unrecorded. Taken from the germline V gene (reference sequence), the CDR1 and CDR2 loops are SGHAT and FQDESV. Recombination linked TRBV11-1 to TRBJ1-2; TCRdb's assignment of TRBD1 cannot be checked, as there is no DNA. The clonotype comes from a woman between 18 and 70 years old in good health. The sample was blood T cells: a sorted CD56 or NKG2C T cell subset, CD4+ or CD8+ T cells, or bulk PBMC T cells (not recorded which). Here the CDR3 is given as CASSFGGSYGYTF. Joined to the reference TRBV11-1 and TRBJ1-2 proteins, this CDR3 gives the full variable domain: EAEVAQSPRYKITEKSQAVAFWCDPISGHATLYWYRQILGQGPELLVQFQDESVVDDSQLPKDRFSAERLKGVDSTLKIQPAELGDSAMYLCASSFGGSYGYTFGSGTRLTVV.